This T cell receptor beta chain stems from a study of T cell responses to AZD1222 COVID-19 vaccine. Study-level points and caveats: Donors were mostly white British, more females; clonal diversity possibly underestimated. The CD4 TCRs associated with vaccination extended across spike and predominated at 160-218 and 743-854. No repertoire was sampled before or during the peak T cell response, only after it. The number of AZD1222 recipients seropositive at baseline was only five or six.

As regards this clone: Its antigen is not known.

The length of the CDR3 is 13 residues. Germline-derived CDR1 and CDR2 are SNHLY and FYNNEI. Losses at the gene ends were 7 bases for V and 5 bases for J; bases not matched to a gene: 7. TCRdb's table, derived via immunoSEQ multiplex PCR, lists solely in-frame clones and lacks some. The sample records approximately 140,000 clones, just under 95% being singletons. The sequencing used peripheral blood, collected 28 days after the second AZD1222 dose. The source is an adult who received the AZD1222 COVID-19 vaccine. V usage is TRBV2 and J usage is TRBJ1-1; the match to TRBD1 covers 7 bases. The CDR3 loop is CASNQGDRTEAFF. DNA of the CDR3: TGTGCCAGCAATCAGGGGGATAGGACTGAAGCTTTCTTT.